The rows below give T cell receptor beta chains drawn from one sample of a study of blood T cell repertoires in COVID-19. The repertoire was sequenced with immunoSEQ multiplex PCR; TCRdb's copy has only in-frame clones and lacks some. This table holds under 200,000 clones, 87% found once. Input material: peripheral blood. The receptor set was obtained from an older woman who had recovered from COVID-19. The CDR3 runs from the conserved cysteine through the conserved F or W. The order of the fields is J gene, CDR3 length, D gene, clone size, V gene, CDR3 DNA, CDR3 protein. The D gene is left open where the match is weak. Clone size is stated in some rows and not others, as once, few, many or a class when expanded.

j_call: TRBJ2-2; cdr3_length: 16; d_call: TRBD2; clone_size: .; v_call: TRBV7-9; cdr3_nt: TGTGCCAGCAGCTCAGTAGCGGGGCCCAACACCGGGGAGCTGTTTTTT; cdr3_aa: CASSSVAGPNTGELFF
j_call: TRBJ1-5; cdr3_length: 15; d_call: TRBD1; clone_size: .; v_call: TRBV28; cdr3_nt: TGTGCCAGCAGTTTGGCCGGGACAGGGGTCCAGCCCCAGCATTTT; cdr3_aa: CASSLAGTGVQPQHF
j_call: TRBJ1-2; cdr3_length: 18; d_call: TRBD1; clone_size: .; v_call: TRBV18; cdr3_nt: TGTGCCAGCTCACCACTGGACAGGGGGCCTACTTCTAACTATGGCTACACCTTC; cdr3_aa: CASSPLDRGPTSNYGYTF
j_call: TRBJ2-1; cdr3_length: 11; d_call: TRBD1; clone_size: .; v_call: TRBV28; cdr3_nt: TGTGCCAGCACCCCAGGGGGCGGGCAGTTCTTC; cdr3_aa: CASTPGGGQFF
j_call: TRBJ2-5; cdr3_length: 13; d_call: .; clone_size: once; v_call: TRBV5-1; cdr3_nt: TGCGCCAGCAGCGGCCAGTTCCAAGAGACCCAGTACTTC; cdr3_aa: CASSGQFQETQYF
j_call: TRBJ1-3; cdr3_length: 14; d_call: TRBD1; clone_size: .; v_call: TRBV7-9; cdr3_nt: TGTGCCAGCAGCGGAGACAGGGTCGGAAACACCATATATTTT; cdr3_aa: CASSGDRVGNTIYF
j_call: TRBJ2-5; cdr3_length: 13; d_call: TRBD1; clone_size: .; v_call: TRBV6-6; cdr3_nt: TGTGCCAGCAGATTGACAGGGGGAGAGACCCAGTACTTC; cdr3_aa: CASRLTGGETQYF
j_call: TRBJ1-2; cdr3_length: 14; d_call: TRBD1; clone_size: .; v_call: TRBV28; cdr3_nt: TGTGCCAGCAGTTTATTGGACAGGGCAAATGGCTACACCTTC; cdr3_aa: CASSLLDRANGYTF
j_call: TRBJ2-5; cdr3_length: 12; d_call: .; clone_size: .; v_call: TRBV6-2/TRBV6-3; cdr3_nt: TGTGCCAGCAGTGCCCTTGAGGAGACCCAGTACTTC; cdr3_aa: CASSALEETQYF
j_call: TRBJ1-5; cdr3_length: 15; d_call: TRBD1; clone_size: .; v_call: TRBV6-5; cdr3_nt: TGTGCCAGCAGTTACTCGACAGGGAGCAATCAGCCCCAGCATTTT; cdr3_aa: CASSYSTGSNQPQHF
j_call: TRBJ2-7; cdr3_length: 15; d_call: .; clone_size: .; v_call: TRBV5-4; cdr3_nt: TGTGCCAGCAGCTTGGCCGAGATGGGAGGCTACGAGCAGTACTTC; cdr3_aa: CASSLAEMGGYEQYF
j_call: TRBJ2-7; cdr3_length: 14; d_call: TRBD2; clone_size: .; v_call: TRBV10-3; cdr3_nt: TGTGCCACCGGACTAGCGGGGGCCTCCTACGAGCAGTACTTC; cdr3_aa: CATGLAGASYEQYF
j_call: TRBJ2-3; cdr3_length: 16; d_call: .; clone_size: .; v_call: TRBV5-1; cdr3_nt: TGCGCCAGCAGCGCGGATGGTACAGGAGCCACAGATACGCAGTATTTT; cdr3_aa: CASSADGTGATDTQYF
j_call: TRBJ1-6; cdr3_length: 16; d_call: .; clone_size: .; v_call: TRBV7-2; cdr3_nt: TGTGCCAGCAGCCCGAGGCACAGACAGGCCCTATTCCCCCTCCACTTT; cdr3_aa: CASSPRHRQALFPLHF
j_call: TRBJ2-7; cdr3_length: 13; d_call: .; clone_size: .; v_call: TRBV28; cdr3_nt: TGTGCCAGCAAAGCGGGCCTCCCCTACGAGCAGTACTTC; cdr3_aa: CASKAGLPYEQYF
j_call: TRBJ2-3; cdr3_length: 13; d_call: TRBD1; clone_size: .; v_call: TRBV6-4; cdr3_nt: TGTGCCAGCAGGGGACAGGAGACAGATACGCAGTATTTT; cdr3_aa: CASRGQETDTQYF
j_call: TRBJ2-7; cdr3_length: 14; d_call: TRBD1; clone_size: .; v_call: TRBV19; cdr3_nt: TGTGCCAGTAGTATCGGACAGGGGGCCTACGAGCAGTACTTC; cdr3_aa: CASSIGQGAYEQYF
j_call: TRBJ2-5; cdr3_length: 12; d_call: .; clone_size: .; v_call: TRBV27; cdr3_nt: TGTGCCAGCAGTTATAGAGGAGAGACCCAGTACTTC; cdr3_aa: CASSYRGETQYF
j_call: TRBJ1-1; cdr3_length: 16; d_call: .; clone_size: .; v_call: TRBV28; cdr3_nt: TGTGCCAGCAGTTTAGTCCTCGGGCGGGGTACTGCTGAAGCTTTCTTT; cdr3_aa: CASSLVLGRGTAEAFF
j_call: TRBJ1-1; cdr3_length: 14; d_call: TRBD1; clone_size: .; v_call: TRBV5-4; cdr3_nt: TGTGCCAGCAGCTTCGACAGGGGGGCCTATGAAGCTTTCTTT; cdr3_aa: CASSFDRGAYEAFF
j_call: TRBJ2-2; cdr3_length: 13; d_call: .; clone_size: .; v_call: TRBV27; cdr3_nt: TGTGCCAGCACTTCAAGGACAGCCGGGGAGCTGTTTTTT; cdr3_aa: CASTSRTAGELFF
j_call: TRBJ2-2; cdr3_length: 20; d_call: TRBD1; clone_size: .; v_call: TRBV4-1; cdr3_nt: TGCGCCAGCAGCCAAGCCCTTGCACAGGGGGCGCGATTCGCTGGCGGGGAGCTGTTTTTT; cdr3_aa: CASSQALAQGARFAGGELFF
j_call: TRBJ2-7; cdr3_length: 15; d_call: TRBD1; clone_size: .; v_call: TRBV18; cdr3_nt: TGTGCCAGCTCGGGGCAGACAGGGGTGTCCTACGAGCAGTACTTC; cdr3_aa: CASSGQTGVSYEQYF
j_call: TRBJ2-1; cdr3_length: 15; d_call: .; clone_size: .; v_call: TRBV7-8; cdr3_nt: TGTGCCAGCAGCTCCTCAGGGGCGTACTACAATGAGCAGTTCTTC; cdr3_aa: CASSSSGAYYNEQFF
j_call: TRBJ2-5; cdr3_length: 17; d_call: TRBD2; clone_size: .; v_call: TRBV4-1; cdr3_nt: TGCGCCAGCAGTCCCCCAGCCGGACTAGCGGGGGAAGAGACCCAGTACTTC; cdr3_aa: CASSPPAGLAGEETQYF
j_call: TRBJ2-2; cdr3_length: 14; d_call: .; clone_size: once; v_call: TRBV5-1; cdr3_nt: TGCGCCAGCAGCTTGAACAGAATGACCGGGGAGCTGTTTTTT; cdr3_aa: CASSLNRMTGELFF
j_call: TRBJ2-3; cdr3_length: 17; d_call: TRBD2; clone_size: .; v_call: TRBV28; cdr3_nt: TGTGCCAGCACTCCCGGTGGGCTAGCGGAGCGCACAGATACGCAGTATTTT; cdr3_aa: CASTPGGLAERTDTQYF
j_call: TRBJ2-5; cdr3_length: 15; d_call: TRBD2; clone_size: .; v_call: TRBV7-6; cdr3_nt: TGTGCCAGCAGCTTAAACGGGGGGGCCGAAGAGACCCAGTACTTC; cdr3_aa: CASSLNGGAEETQYF
j_call: TRBJ2-4; cdr3_length: 15; d_call: .; clone_size: .; v_call: TRBV5-1; cdr3_nt: TGCGCCAGCAGCTTGAACTCAGGGTGGACGGACATTCAGTACTTC; cdr3_aa: CASSLNSGWTDIQYF
j_call: TRBJ1-6; cdr3_length: 16; d_call: TRBD1; clone_size: .; v_call: TRBV28; cdr3_nt: TGTGCCAGCACCCTTTCACCCCCGACAGGGGATTCACCCCTCCACTTT; cdr3_aa: CASTLSPPTGDSPLHF
j_call: TRBJ2-1; cdr3_length: 16; d_call: TRBD2; clone_size: .; v_call: TRBV7-3; cdr3_nt: TGTGCCAGCAGACCAACCGGGACTAGCGGGGACAATGAGCAGTTCTTC; cdr3_aa: CASRPTGTSGDNEQFF
j_call: TRBJ1-1; cdr3_length: 14; d_call: TRBD1; clone_size: .; v_call: TRBV6-2/TRBV6-3; cdr3_nt: TGTGCCAGCAGTTTTTACAGGGGAGACACTGAAGCTTTCTTT; cdr3_aa: CASSFYRGDTEAFF
j_call: TRBJ1-2; cdr3_length: 15; d_call: TRBD1; clone_size: .; v_call: TRBV28; cdr3_nt: TGTGCCAGCAGTGCCCCCGGGACAGATAACTATGGCTACACCTTC; cdr3_aa: CASSAPGTDNYGYTF
j_call: TRBJ1-2; cdr3_length: 18; d_call: .; clone_size: .; v_call: TRBV21-1; cdr3_nt: TGTGCCAGCAGCGAGACCCCCGCCTTAACGGGGAAACACTATGGCTACACCTTC; cdr3_aa: CASSETPALTGKHYGYTF
j_call: TRBJ1-2; cdr3_length: 14; d_call: .; clone_size: .; v_call: TRBV6-2/TRBV6-3; cdr3_nt: TGTGCCAGCAGTTCCGCGGATCAGGGGTTTGGCTACACCTTC; cdr3_aa: CASSSADQGFGYTF
j_call: TRBJ1-2; cdr3_length: 15; d_call: .; clone_size: .; v_call: TRBV5-4; cdr3_nt: TGTGCCAGCAGCTTGGACAGGGTCGTCACATATGGCTACACCTTC; cdr3_aa: CASSLDRVVTYGYTF
j_call: TRBJ1-2; cdr3_length: 14; d_call: TRBD1; clone_size: .; v_call: TRBV3-1/TRBV3-2; cdr3_nt: TGTGCCAGCAGTACCAGGGGGCAATCACGGGGCTACACCTTC; cdr3_aa: CASSTRGQSRGYTF
j_call: TRBJ2-3; cdr3_length: 13; d_call: .; clone_size: .; v_call: TRBV9; cdr3_nt: TGTGCCAGCGGCGGCGGCGTCACAGATACGCAGTATTTT; cdr3_aa: CASGGGVTDTQYF
j_call: TRBJ1-5; cdr3_length: 12; d_call: .; clone_size: .; v_call: TRBV15; cdr3_nt: TGTGCCACCAGCAGAGATTACATGCCCCAGCATTTT; cdr3_aa: CATSRDYMPQHF
j_call: TRBJ1-6; cdr3_length: 14; d_call: .; clone_size: .; v_call: TRBV7-2; cdr3_nt: TGTGCCAGCAGCTTTAGGTGGGGCAATTCACCCCTCCACTTT; cdr3_aa: CASSFRWGNSPLHF
j_call: TRBJ2-1; cdr3_length: 16; d_call: TRBD2; clone_size: .; v_call: TRBV18; cdr3_nt: TGTGCCAGCTCACCGACCGGCGGGGGGGCCGGTAATGAGCAGTTCTTC; cdr3_aa: CASSPTGGGAGNEQFF
j_call: TRBJ1-1; cdr3_length: 13; d_call: .; clone_size: .; v_call: TRBV3-1/TRBV3-2; cdr3_nt: TGTGCCAGCAGCCCTCGGCCCAGGGCTGAAGCTTTCTTT; cdr3_aa: CASSPRPRAEAFF
j_call: TRBJ2-6; cdr3_length: 18; d_call: TRBD1; clone_size: few; v_call: TRBV4-1; cdr3_nt: TGCGCCAGCAGCCAAGAAGGGATGACAGGGTCTGGGGCCAACGTCCTGACTTTC; cdr3_aa: CASSQEGMTGSGANVLTF
j_call: TRBJ1-2; cdr3_length: 13; d_call: .; clone_size: .; v_call: TRBV5-1; cdr3_nt: TGCGCCAGCAGCGATAGGACAGCGTATGGCTACACCTTC; cdr3_aa: CASSDRTAYGYTF
j_call: TRBJ1-5; cdr3_length: 13; d_call: TRBD1; clone_size: .; v_call: TRBV6-5; cdr3_nt: TGTGCCAGTACCGGGACAGGGGTCCAGCCCCAGCATTTT; cdr3_aa: CASTGTGVQPQHF
j_call: TRBJ2-7; cdr3_length: 14; d_call: .; clone_size: few; v_call: TRBV5-8; cdr3_nt: TGTGCCAGCAGCTTGGAGGGACTGCAAACCGAGCAGTACTTC; cdr3_aa: CASSLEGLQTEQYF
j_call: TRBJ2-5; cdr3_length: 14; d_call: .; clone_size: .; v_call: TRBV5-1; cdr3_nt: TGCGCCAGCAGCTTGGGTCAGTCACAAGAGACCCAGTACTTC; cdr3_aa: CASSLGQSQETQYF
j_call: TRBJ2-2; cdr3_length: 13; d_call: TRBD1; clone_size: .; v_call: TRBV29-1; cdr3_nt: TGCAGCGTAGACAGGGGATACACCGGGGAGCTGTTTTTT; cdr3_aa: CSVDRGYTGELFF
j_call: TRBJ1-3; cdr3_length: 14; d_call: .; clone_size: .; v_call: TRBV6-5; cdr3_nt: TGTGCCAGCAGTTCTCAGGGGACGGGAAACACCATATATTTT; cdr3_aa: CASSSQGTGNTIYF
j_call: TRBJ2-1; cdr3_length: 14; d_call: TRBD1; clone_size: .; v_call: TRBV7-3; cdr3_nt: TGTGCCAGCAGCTTCTTCGACAGGGGATCTGAGCAGTTCTTC; cdr3_aa: CASSFFDRGSEQFF
j_call: TRBJ1-2; cdr3_length: 13; d_call: TRBD1; clone_size: .; v_call: TRBV5-1; cdr3_nt: TGCGCCAGCAGCGAGACAGGGTTGGATGGCTACACCTTC; cdr3_aa: CASSETGLDGYTF
j_call: TRBJ2-5; cdr3_length: 15; d_call: TRBD2; clone_size: .; v_call: TRBV5-1; cdr3_nt: TGCGCCAGCAGCTCCACTAGCGGGGGGCAAGAGACCCAGTACTTC; cdr3_aa: CASSSTSGGQETQYF
j_call: TRBJ1-4; cdr3_length: 15; d_call: .; clone_size: .; v_call: TRBV6-1; cdr3_nt: TGTGCCAGCAGTGAGGGTGGACAGTGGCCCGAAAAACTGTTTTTT; cdr3_aa: CASSEGGQWPEKLFF
j_call: TRBJ2-3; cdr3_length: 16; d_call: TRBD2; clone_size: once; v_call: TRBV7-9; cdr3_nt: TGTGCCAGCAGCAAGAAACTAGCGGCCTTCACAGATACGCAGTATTTT; cdr3_aa: CASSKKLAAFTDTQYF
j_call: TRBJ1-2; cdr3_length: 15; d_call: TRBD1; clone_size: .; v_call: TRBV5-4; cdr3_nt: TGTGCCAGCAGCATCCGACAGGGGGGAATGGATGGCTACACCTTC; cdr3_aa: CASSIRQGGMDGYTF
j_call: TRBJ1-1; cdr3_length: 15; d_call: .; clone_size: .; v_call: TRBV14; cdr3_nt: TGTGCCAGCAGCCAGCTCCCCCTAACGAACACTGAAGCTTTCTTT; cdr3_aa: CASSQLPLTNTEAFF